Listed below are T cell receptor beta chains from one sample, sequenced in a study of CD8 T cells in Susac syndrome. TCRdb re-analysed the immunoSEQ multiplex PCR reads in MiXCR, keeping a single row per CDR3 protein. This table holds about 120,000 distinct CDR3 sequences, around 94% found once. Sequencing input: CD8+ T cells from PBMCs. Every receptor here comes from a human donor with Susac syndrome. Both conserved end residues are part of each CDR3. Fields, in order: CDR3 protein, CDR3 DNA, J gene, V gene, clone size, D gene. A D gene is named only where the DNA matches it firmly. Not all rows give a size; the values are once, few, many and, for expanded clones, a class.

CDR3aa: CATGPGTGGTDTQYF
CDR3nt: TGTGCCACCGGCCCCGGGACAGGGGGGACAGATACGCAGTATTTT
j_gene: TRBJ2-3
v_gene: TRBV24-1
abundance: once
d_gene: TRBD1

CDR3aa: CASSPGHRTEAFF
CDR3nt: TGCGCCAGCAGCCCCGGACACCGCACTGAAGCTTTCTTT
j_gene: TRBJ1-1
v_gene: TRBV5-1
abundance: -
d_gene: -

CDR3aa: CASSHLPAYEQFF
CDR3nt: TGTGCCAGCAGTCACTTACCTGCGTATGAGCAGTTCTTC
j_gene: TRBJ2-1
v_gene: TRBV27
abundance: -
d_gene: -

CDR3aa: CASREGGSYTGELFF
CDR3nt: TGTGCCAGCAGGGAGGGGGGGTCCTACACCGGGGAGCTGTTTTTT
j_gene: TRBJ2-2
v_gene: TRBV9
abundance: -
d_gene: -

CDR3aa: CASSINHDNFGGYTF
CDR3nt: TGTGCCAGCAGCATCAACCACGACAACTTCGGTGGCTACACCTTC
j_gene: TRBJ1-2
v_gene: TRBV9
abundance: -
d_gene: -

CDR3aa: CSASGWGRASYEQYF
CDR3nt: TGCAGTGCTAGTGGTTGGGGAAGGGCATCCTACGAGCAGTACTTC
j_gene: TRBJ2-7
v_gene: TRBV20-1
abundance: -
d_gene: -

CDR3aa: CASSYSRQGNEAFF
CDR3nt: TGTGCCAGCAGTTACTCGAGACAGGGCAACGAAGCTTTCTTT
j_gene: TRBJ1-1
v_gene: TRBV6-6
abundance: few
d_gene: TRBD1

CDR3aa: CASWGQGNYGYTF
CDR3nt: TGTGCCAGTTGGGGACAGGGTAACTATGGCTACACCTTC
j_gene: TRBJ1-2
v_gene: TRBV19
abundance: -
d_gene: TRBD1

CDR3aa: CASSGINYGYTF
CDR3nt: TGTGCCAGTAGTGGTATTAACTATGGCTACACCTTC
j_gene: TRBJ1-2
v_gene: TRBV19
abundance: -
d_gene: -

CDR3aa: CASSLGGGSTDTQYF
CDR3nt: TGTGCCAGCAGTTTAGGCGGGGGAAGCACAGATACGCAGTATTTT
j_gene: TRBJ2-3
v_gene: TRBV27
abundance: -
d_gene: TRBD2

CDR3aa: CASSHWTGGTAGELFF
CDR3nt: TGTGCCAGCAGCCACTGGACAGGGGGCACCGCCGGGGAGCTGTTTTTT
j_gene: TRBJ2-2
v_gene: TRBV14
abundance: -
d_gene: TRBD1

CDR3aa: CASSYSPLGYGYTF
CDR3nt: TGTGCCAGCAGTTACTCCCCACTGGGCTATGGCTACACCTTC
j_gene: TRBJ1-2
v_gene: TRBV6-5
abundance: -
d_gene: -

CDR3aa: CSVPLWRANVLTF
CDR3nt: TGCAGCGTTCCCTTATGGAGGGCCAACGTCCTGACTTTC
j_gene: TRBJ2-6
v_gene: TRBV29-1
abundance: -
d_gene: -

CDR3aa: CASSVETGLGYEQYF
CDR3nt: TGTGCCAGCAGCGTAGAGACAGGACTTGGATACGAGCAGTACTTC
j_gene: TRBJ2-7
v_gene: TRBV9
abundance: -
d_gene: -

CDR3aa: CSASGLAGGKYQETQYF
CDR3nt: TGCAGTGCTAGCGGACTAGCGGGGGGGAAGTACCAAGAGACCCAGTACTTC
j_gene: TRBJ2-5
v_gene: TRBV20-1
abundance: -
d_gene: TRBD2

CDR3aa: CASGTGTGFEQYF
CDR3nt: TGTGCTAGTGGGACCGGGACAGGGTTCGAGCAGTACTTC
j_gene: TRBJ2-7
v_gene: TRBV12-5
abundance: -
d_gene: TRBD1

CDR3aa: CSVSLGLYNEQFF
CDR3nt: TGCAGCGTGTCTTTGGGACTGTACAATGAGCAGTTCTTC
j_gene: TRBJ2-1
v_gene: TRBV29-1
abundance: -
d_gene: -

CDR3aa: CSAKTSSRGDTQYF
CDR3nt: TGCAGTGCAAAGACTAGCTCTAGAGGGGATACGCAGTATTTT
j_gene: TRBJ2-3
v_gene: TRBV20-1
abundance: -
d_gene: TRBD2

CDR3aa: CSAGLGATNEKLFF
CDR3nt: TGCAGCGCTGGGTTAGGAGCAACTAATGAAAAACTGTTTTTT
j_gene: TRBJ1-4
v_gene: TRBV29-1
abundance: -
d_gene: -

CDR3aa: CSVGDTGELFF
CDR3nt: TGCAGCGTTGGAGACACCGGGGAGCTGTTTTTT
j_gene: TRBJ2-2
v_gene: TRBV29-1
abundance: -
d_gene: -

CDR3aa: CSVEGLAGDSYEQYF
CDR3nt: TGCAGCGTGGAGGGACTAGCGGGGGACAGCTACGAGCAGTACTTC
j_gene: TRBJ2-7
v_gene: TRBV29-1
abundance: -
d_gene: TRBD2

CDR3aa: CASSPDGGGYTF
CDR3nt: TGTGCCAGCAGCCCAGATGGGGGAGGCTACACCTTC
j_gene: TRBJ1-2
v_gene: TRBV12-3/TRBV12-4
abundance: -
d_gene: -

CDR3aa: CASSWTDRRYNSPLHF
CDR3nt: TGTGCCAGCAGCTGGACGGACAGGAGGTATAATTCACCCCTCCACTTT
j_gene: TRBJ1-6
v_gene: TRBV11-2
abundance: -
d_gene: TRBD1

CDR3aa: CASSQDGGASGTQYF
CDR3nt: TGCGCCAGCAGCCAAGATGGCGGAGCCTCGGGTACGCAGTATTTT
j_gene: TRBJ2-3
v_gene: TRBV4-3
abundance: once
d_gene: -

CDR3aa: CASSESDTYYNEQFF
CDR3nt: TGTGCCAGCAGTGAATCAGACACCTACTACAATGAGCAGTTCTTC
j_gene: TRBJ2-1
v_gene: TRBV6-4
abundance: once
d_gene: -

CDR3aa: CASSGQGLNEQFF
CDR3nt: TGCGCCAGCAGCGGACAGGGTCTGAATGAGCAGTTCTTC
j_gene: TRBJ2-1
v_gene: TRBV5-1
abundance: -
d_gene: TRBD1

CDR3aa: CSANTGQGGYGYTF
CDR3nt: TGCAGTGCTAACACAGGACAGGGGGGCTATGGCTACACCTTC
j_gene: TRBJ1-2
v_gene: TRBV20-1
abundance: -
d_gene: TRBD1

CDR3aa: CSARDWNHEQFF
CDR3nt: TGCAGTGCTAGAGATTGGAATCATGAGCAGTTCTTC
j_gene: TRBJ2-1
v_gene: TRBV20-1
abundance: -
d_gene: -

CDR3aa: CAISAGGPGEQFF
CDR3nt: TGTGCCATTTCAGCGGGGGGGCCTGGTGAGCAGTTCTTC
j_gene: TRBJ2-1
v_gene: TRBV19
abundance: -
d_gene: TRBD2

CDR3aa: CASSQDLSGGRVSYEQYF
CDR3nt: TGTGCCAGCAGCCAAGATCTGAGCGGGGGGCGAGTCTCCTACGAGCAGTACTTC
j_gene: TRBJ2-7
v_gene: TRBV3-1
abundance: -
d_gene: TRBD2

CDR3aa: CASSPSRATDTQYF
CDR3nt: TGTGCCAGCAGCCCCAGCCGGGCCACAGATACGCAGTATTTT
j_gene: TRBJ2-3
v_gene: TRBV3-1
abundance: -
d_gene: -

CDR3aa: CASSQGQGTGPYGYTF
CDR3nt: TGTGCCAGCAGCCAAGGCCAGGGGACAGGGCCCTATGGCTACACCTTC
j_gene: TRBJ1-2
v_gene: TRBV9
abundance: -
d_gene: TRBD1

CDR3aa: CSARGTDSSYEQYF
CDR3nt: TGCAGTGCTAGGGGGACCGACAGCTCCTACGAGCAGTACTTC
j_gene: TRBJ2-7
v_gene: TRBV20-1
abundance: few
d_gene: -

CDR3aa: CASSPRQGAQPQHF
CDR3nt: TGTGCCAGCAGTCCCCGACAGGGCGCCCAGCCCCAGCATTTT
j_gene: TRBJ1-5
v_gene: TRBV6-1
abundance: few
d_gene: TRBD1

CDR3aa: CASSLGTGSSGANVLTF
CDR3nt: TGTGCCAGCAGTTTGGGGACAGGGTCCTCTGGGGCCAACGTCCTGACTTTC
j_gene: TRBJ2-6
v_gene: TRBV9
abundance: -
d_gene: TRBD1

CDR3aa: CASSEAGAYNQPQHF
CDR3nt: TGTGCCAGCAGTGAAGCAGGGGCGTACAATCAGCCCCAGCATTTT
j_gene: TRBJ1-5
v_gene: TRBV2
abundance: -
d_gene: -

CDR3aa: CSARISYNEQFF
CDR3nt: TGCAGTGCTAGGATCTCCTACAATGAGCAGTTCTTC
j_gene: TRBJ2-1
v_gene: TRBV20-1
abundance: -
d_gene: -

CDR3aa: CSVEPGQGNTIYF
CDR3nt: TGCAGCGTTGAGCCGGGACAGGGAAACACCATATATTTT
j_gene: TRBJ1-3
v_gene: TRBV29-1
abundance: -
d_gene: TRBD1

CDR3aa: CASAISLGSYEQYF
CDR3nt: TGCGCCAGCGCTATAAGTCTTGGCTCCTACGAGCAGTACTTC
j_gene: TRBJ2-7
v_gene: TRBV5-1
abundance: -
d_gene: -

CDR3aa: CASSISSNYGYTF
CDR3nt: TGTGCCAGTAGTATCTCGTCAAACTATGGCTACACCTTC
j_gene: TRBJ1-2
v_gene: TRBV19
abundance: -
d_gene: -

CDR3aa: CASREQRGGGTDTQYF
CDR3nt: TGTGCCAGCAGAGAACAGCGGGGGGGCGGCACAGATACGCAGTATTTT
j_gene: TRBJ2-3
v_gene: TRBV25-1
abundance: -
d_gene: TRBD2

CDR3aa: CAFPSPGGTDTQYF
CDR3nt: TGTGCCTTCCCATCCCCGGGGGGAACAGATACGCAGTATTTT
j_gene: TRBJ2-3
v_gene: TRBV5-4
abundance: -
d_gene: TRBD2

CDR3aa: CTSSQENSQGNQPQHF
CDR3nt: TGCACCAGCAGCCAAGAGAATTCACAGGGCAATCAGCCCCAGCATTTT
j_gene: TRBJ1-5
v_gene: TRBV1
abundance: -
d_gene: -

CDR3aa: CASTRDSYTEAFF
CDR3nt: TGTGCCAGTACCCGGGACAGTTACACTGAAGCTTTCTTT
j_gene: TRBJ1-1
v_gene: TRBV19
abundance: -
d_gene: TRBD1

CDR3aa: CASSYSQGSAFF
CDR3nt: TGTGCCAGCAGTTACTCGCAGGGTAGTGCTTTCTTT
j_gene: TRBJ1-1
v_gene: TRBV6-5
abundance: -
d_gene: -